These 4 T cell receptor beta chains were sequenced from one sample in a study of STAT5B mutations in CD4+ large granular lymphocyte leukemia. Sequencing used immunoSEQ multiplex PCR; TCRdb keeps in-frame clones, though not all of them. The repertoire holds just over 40,000 clones, about four fifths seen once, with around 3.5% in the top ten. The source material was CD4+ T cells from blood buffy coats. The receptors come from a human donor in good health.

V gene TRBV6-5 combines with J gene TRBJ1-5, with D possibly being TRBD1 (5 bases). This CDR3 contains 14 residues. V was pared by 6 bases and J by 2 bases, with 11 bases between. Germline V gene data show CDR1 as MNHEY and CDR2 as SVGAGI. CDR3 nucleotides: TGTGCCAGCAGGGGCGGGGGTGGCAATCAGCCCCAGCATTTT. Translated: CASRGGGGNQPQHF.

The chain joins TRBV28 to TRBJ2-7, with D tentatively TRBD1 or TRBD2 (5 bases each). Trimming removed 10 bases from V and 3 bases from J, with 10 bases in between. Germline V gene sequence: CDR1 MDHEN, CDR2 SYDVKM. CDR3 size: 11 residues. In DNA form, the CDR3 reads TGTGCCACCTTTGGGGGCTACGAGCAGTACTTC. Encoded protein: CATFGGYEQYF. The full variable domain, in which reference TRBV28 and TRBJ2-7 provide the parts outside the CDR3, is DVKVTQSSRYLVKRTGEKVFLECVQDMDHENMFWYRQDPGLGLRLIYFSYDVKMKEKGDIPEGYSVSREKKERFSLILESASTNQTSMYLCATFGGYEQYFGPGTRLTVT.

The rearrangement joins TRBV10-3 to TRBJ2-3; D gene ambiguous. CDR1 is ENHRY, CDR2 SYGVKD, per germline. The V end lost 10 bases, the J end lost 0 bases, and 11 bases lay between the germline ends. The CDR3 totals 13 residues. The CDR3 DNA reads as TGTGCCAGTACCCTGACTAGCACAGATACGCAGTATTTT. It is translated as CASTLTSTDTQYF.

The CDR3 coding sequence is TGTGCCATCAGAGGGGACACCCTCTCCTACGAGCAGTACTTC. The encoded protein is CAIRGDTLSYEQYF. The rearrangement joins TRBV10-3 to TRBJ2-7, with D perhaps matching TRBD1 (6 bases). V lost 6 bases, J lost 0 bases, and 12 bases lay in between. The CDR3 length is 14 residues. Germline V CDR1 and CDR2: ENHRY, SYGVKD.